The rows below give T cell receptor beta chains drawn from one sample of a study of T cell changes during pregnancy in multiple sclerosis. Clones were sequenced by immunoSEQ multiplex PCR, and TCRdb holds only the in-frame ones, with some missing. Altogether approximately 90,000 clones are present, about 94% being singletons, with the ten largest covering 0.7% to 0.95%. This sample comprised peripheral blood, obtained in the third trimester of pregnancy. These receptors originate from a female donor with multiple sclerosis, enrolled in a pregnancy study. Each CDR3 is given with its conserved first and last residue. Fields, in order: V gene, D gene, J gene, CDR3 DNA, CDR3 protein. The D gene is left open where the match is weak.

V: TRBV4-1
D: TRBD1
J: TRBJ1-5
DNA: TGCGCCAGCAGCCTAACAGGGGACCAGCCCCAGCATTTT
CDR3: CASSLTGDQPQHF

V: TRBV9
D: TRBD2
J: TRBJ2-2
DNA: TGTGCCAGCAGCGTCGGGCAGCTCGGGACTAGCCCGCTACTGTCTCTCACCGGGGAGCTGTTTTTT
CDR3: CASSVGQLGTSPLLSLTGELFF

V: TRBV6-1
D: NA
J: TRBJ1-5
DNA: TGTGCCAGCAGTGAAATTGACGGGATCCGGCAGCCCCAGCATTTT
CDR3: CASSEIDGIRQPQHF

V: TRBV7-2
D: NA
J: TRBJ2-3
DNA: TGTGCCAGCAGCTTAGGCCCGTCAGCAGATACGCAGTATTTT
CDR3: CASSLGPSADTQYF

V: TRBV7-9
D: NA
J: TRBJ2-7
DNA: TGTGCCAGCAGCTCACTGGACAGCGTTAGAACCTACGAGCAGTACTTC
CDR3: CASSSLDSVRTYEQYF

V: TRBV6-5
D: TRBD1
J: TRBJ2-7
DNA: TGTGCCAGCACACACCGGGACAGGGGGTACTACGAGCAGTACTTC
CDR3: CASTHRDRGYYEQYF

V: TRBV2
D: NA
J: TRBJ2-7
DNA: TGTGCCAGCACGAGTGGGGAGGTGGGAGAGCAGTACTTC
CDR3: CASTSGEVGEQYF

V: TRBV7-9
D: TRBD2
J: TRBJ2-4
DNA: TGTGCCAGCAGCCGGGAGGGAGCCAAAAACATTCAGTACTTC
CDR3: CASSREGAKNIQYF

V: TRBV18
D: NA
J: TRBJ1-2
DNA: TGTGCCAGCTCACCAGGCAGGGCCTACTATGGCTACACCTTC
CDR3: CASSPGRAYYGYTF

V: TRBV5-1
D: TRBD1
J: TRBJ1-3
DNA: TGCGCCAGCAGCTTGGGGACAGGGATTTCTGGAAACACCATATATTTT
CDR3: CASSLGTGISGNTIYF

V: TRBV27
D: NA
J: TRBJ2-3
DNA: TGTGCCAGCAGTTATTCTAGCACAGATACGCAGTATTTT
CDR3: CASSYSSTDTQYF

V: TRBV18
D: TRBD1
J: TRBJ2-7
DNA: TGTGCCAGCTCACCAGCTATTGGGACAGGGCCTCGGGGCGAGCAGTACTTC
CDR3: CASSPAIGTGPRGEQYF

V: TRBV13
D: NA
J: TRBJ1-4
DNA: TGTGCCAGCAGCTTGAGCGGGGGTCGGGAAAAACTGTTTTTT
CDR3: CASSLSGGREKLFF

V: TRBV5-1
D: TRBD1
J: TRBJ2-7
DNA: TGCGCCAGCAGCGACTACAGGGACAGGGGGACCTACGAGCAGTACTTC
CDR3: CASSDYRDRGTYEQYF

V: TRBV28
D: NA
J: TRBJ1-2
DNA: TGTGCCAGCAGTTTATCGGAGACCTATGGCTACACCTTC
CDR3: CASSLSETYGYTF

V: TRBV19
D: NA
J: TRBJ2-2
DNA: TGTGCCAGTATTTACAGGGACACCGGGGAGCTGTTTTTT
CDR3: CASIYRDTGELFF

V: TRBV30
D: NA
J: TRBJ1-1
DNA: TGTGCCTGGTCCCCACAACACGGAGGGCAAGCTTTCTTT
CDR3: CAWSPQHGGQAFF

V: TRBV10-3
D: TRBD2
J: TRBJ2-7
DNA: TGTGCCATCAGCGGGACTAACTACGAGCAGTACTTC
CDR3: CAISGTNYEQYF

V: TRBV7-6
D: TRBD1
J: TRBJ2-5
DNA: TGTGCCAGCAGCTCACAGGGGAAGACCCAGTACTTC
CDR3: CASSSQGKTQYF

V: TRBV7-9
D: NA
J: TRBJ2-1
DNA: TGTGCCAGCAGCCACGGCAATGAGCAGTTCTTC
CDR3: CASSHGNEQFF

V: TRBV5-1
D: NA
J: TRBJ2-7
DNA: TGCGCCAGCTCCTTTGAAGGGGCCTACGAGCAGTACTTC
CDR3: CASSFEGAYEQYF

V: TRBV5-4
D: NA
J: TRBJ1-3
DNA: TGTGCCAGCACCTTCCAGGGCGAAACCTCTGGAAACACCATATATTTT
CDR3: CASTFQGETSGNTIYF

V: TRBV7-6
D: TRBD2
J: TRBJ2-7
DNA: TGTGCCAGCAGCTCCGGCCCGGGACTAGCGGGAGTTGGCTACGAGCAGTACTTC
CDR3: CASSSGPGLAGVGYEQYF

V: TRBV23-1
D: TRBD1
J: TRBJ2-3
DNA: TGCGCCAGCAGTCTTAGACAGGGGGCAACAGATACGCAGTATTTT
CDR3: CASSLRQGATDTQYF

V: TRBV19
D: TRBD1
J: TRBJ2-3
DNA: TGTGCCAGTAGTAGTGACAGGGGAGCAGATACGCAGTATTTT
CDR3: CASSSDRGADTQYF